The clone carrying this T cell receptor beta chain was detected only once. V lost 4 bases, J lost 8 bases, and 6 bases stayed unmatched. The CDR3 has 14 residues. Germline lookup yields CDR1 SGHDT and CDR2 YYEEEE. Both 60 Vbeta primers and 13 Jbeta primers went into the PCR. Assay used: immunoSEQ multiplex PCR; TCRdb lists only in-frame clones, some missing. The sample carries 200,000 or so clones, roughly 80% recorded once. The data stem from a study of cytomegalovirus exposure and HLA in healthy donors. Donors sampled were nominally healthy, though unrecorded immune exposures were likely. The rearrangement uses TRBV5-6 and TRBJ2-1, with 10 bases lining up with TRBD2. Sequences were obtained from PBMCs. This sequence was found in a man aged 40-55 years in good health and CMV-seronegative. Here the CDR3 DNA reads TGTGCCAGCAGCCTTAGCGGGAGGATCGATGAGCAGTTCTTC. It encodes CASSLSGRIDEQFF.